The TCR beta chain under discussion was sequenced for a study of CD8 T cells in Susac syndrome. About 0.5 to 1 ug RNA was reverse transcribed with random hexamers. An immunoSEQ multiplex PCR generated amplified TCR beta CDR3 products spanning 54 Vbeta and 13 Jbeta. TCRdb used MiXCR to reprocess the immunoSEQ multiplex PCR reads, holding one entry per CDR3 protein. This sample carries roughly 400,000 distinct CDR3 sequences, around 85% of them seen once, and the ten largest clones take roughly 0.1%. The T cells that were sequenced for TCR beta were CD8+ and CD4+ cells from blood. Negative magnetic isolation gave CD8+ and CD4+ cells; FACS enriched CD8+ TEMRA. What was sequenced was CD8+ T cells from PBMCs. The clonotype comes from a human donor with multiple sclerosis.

Here the CDR3 reads CAWEVLSGNTIYF. The CDR3, as DNA: TGTGCCTGGGAGGTTCTCTCTGGAAACACCATATATTTT. The V gene is TRBV30, the J gene TRBJ1-3; no reliable D call. Germline lookup yields CDR1 GTSNPN and CDR2 SVGIG (reference sequence). Trimming took off 5 bases at V and 0 bases at J, with 8 bases between the two ends. The CDR3 spans 13 residues.